These 10 T cell receptor beta chains came from one sample sequenced in a study of response to subunit inactivated influenza vaccine. Each CDR3 protein is one row after TCRdb ran MiXCR on the RT-PCR reads. The sample has a few hundred thousand distinct CDR3 sequences; 21% are singletons. Material: PBMCs from blood, obtained roughly 20 months after vaccination. Receptor source: a man aged 50 to 69 who received an inactivated influenza vaccine.

This clonotype was detected only a few times. The chain combines TRBV5-1 with TRBJ2-3; D could derive from TRBD1 or TRBD2 (5 bases each). Trimming removed 2 bases from V and 1 base from J, with 11 bases in between. This CDR3 has 15 amino acids. Germline V CDR1 and CDR2: SGHRS, YFSETQ. The CDR3 DNA sequence: TGCGCCAGCAGCTTCGGTGGGACCGGCACAGATACGCAGTATTTT. Amino acid sequence: CASSFGGTGTDTQYF.

This chain connects TRBV29-1 to TRBJ2-7, with TRBD2 as a possible D gene (6 bases). V was cut by 8 bases and J by 9 bases, with 23 bases left in between. The CDR3 runs to 13 residues. Per the germline V gene, CDR1 is SQVTM and CDR2 is ANQGSEA. The CDR3, as DNA: TGCAGCATGCGGGGCCCGGACCGTATAGGGCAGTACTTC. This gives the protein CSMRGPDRIGQYF.

There are many counts of this clonotype. The chain combines TRBV29-1 with TRBJ2-7; TRBD2 matches 7 bases. Germline V gene data show CDR1 as SQVTM and CDR2 as ANQGSEA. V trimming: 7 bases; J trimming: 1 base; junction bases outside the gene matches: 4. The CDR3 has 12 residues. In nucleotides, the CDR3 is TGCAGCGCTGGGGACTATTCCTACGAGCAGTACTTC. As protein: CSAGDYSYEQYF.

This clonotype was picked up a small number of times. CDR3 nucleotides: TGTGCCAGCAGCCGGGGAAGGGTGGGATTGAGTGAAAAACTGTTTTTT. As protein: CASSRGRVGLSEKLFF. This rearrangement joins TRBV28 to TRBJ1-4; no clear D gene. Germline assignment: CDR1 MDHEN and CDR2 SYDVKM. V dropped 6 bases and J dropped 7 bases, with 21 bases sitting between them. This CDR3 spans 16 amino acids.

This clonotype was seen at least ten times. V usage is TRBV14 and J usage is TRBJ2-2; D is tentatively TRBD1 or TRBD2 (5 bases each). Germline lookup yields CDR1 SGHDN and CDR2 FVKESK. V was clipped by 0 bases and J by 4 bases, with 18 bases between them. This CDR3 is built from 18 residues. The CDR3 here is CASSQDPVRGHLTGELFF. In nucleotides, the CDR3 is TGTGCCAGCAGCCAAGACCCGGTTCGGGGCCATCTCACCGGGGAGCTGTTTTTT.

The table lists this clonotype with a few counts. The chain carries TRBV29-1 and TRBJ2-1, with 7 bases that match TRBD2. V lost 4 bases, J lost 5 bases, and 5 bases stayed unmatched. In germline, CDR1 is SQVTM, CDR2 ANQGSEA. The CDR3 is 13 residues long. CDR3 in amino acids: CSVVASGNNEQFF. Written as DNA, the CDR3 is TGCAGCGTTGTCGCTAGCGGAAACAATGAGCAGTTCTTC.

This clonotype was detected a few times. The genes are TRBV6-2 or TRBV6-3 and TRBJ1-6, with D uncertain. The CDR3 totals 13 residues. Germline CDR1 is MNHEY and CDR2 is SVGEGT. V was clipped by 5 bases and J by 17 bases, with 19 bases between them. CDR3 in amino acids: CASSPISESRIHF. CDR3 nucleotide sequence: TGTGCCAGCAGTCCAATATCCGAGAGCCGAATCCACTTT.

This clonotype was seen more than once but under ten times. V usage is TRBV7-6 and J usage is TRBJ2-5; 9 bases are a match to TRBD2. The CDR3 covers 16 residues. Per the germline V gene, CDR1 is SGHVS and CDR2 is FNYEAQ. Trimming at V came to 1 base and at J to 4 bases, leaving 7 bases not matched to a gene. CDR3 DNA sequence: TGTGCCAGCAGCTTAGTTGGTAGCGGGGGAGGAGAGACCCAGTACTTC. Translating gives CASSLVGSGGGETQYF.

This clonotype was picked up one time. This sequence joins TRBV20-1 and TRBJ2-3; TRBD2 matches at 11 bases. This CDR3 contains 15 residues. The junction had 4 bases not matched to a gene; V was cut back by 4 bases and J by 1 base. Germline values: CDR1 DFQATT, CDR2 SNEGSKA (reference sequence). The CDR3 region is CSAKLLAGGTDTQYF. The DNA of the CDR3 is TGCAGTGCTAAGTTACTAGCGGGAGGCACAGATACGCAGTATTTT.

V is TRBV4-3 and J is TRBJ2-7, with 8 bases fitting TRBD2. Germline V CDR1 and CDR2: LGHNA, YSLEER. CDR3 length: 18 amino acids. V dropped 0 bases and J dropped 4; count of bases not matched to a gene: 14. The CDR3 reads CASSQDLVTGGRVYEQYF. CDR3 nucleotides: TGCGCCAGCAGCCAAGATTTGGTAACGGGAGGGCGTGTATACGAGCAGTACTTC.